The 23 T cell receptor beta chains below come from one sample, sequenced in a study of T-cell reconstitution after alpha-beta-depleted transplantation in children. Using unique molecular identifiers, the investigators prepared the TCRbeta library. In TCRdb, the PCR reads were re-called with MiXCR into one record per CDR3 protein. This sample has a few hundred thousand distinct CDR3 sequences; about 24% occur once, and the top ten carry about 4.8%. This specimen consisted of PBMCs, mostly from graft donor cells, obtained 360 days after TCRalphabeta/CD19-depleted stem cell transplant. The source is a female patient aged 2-9 years who had a stem cell transplant for congenital amegakaryocytic thrombocytopenia, so the T cells may come from the graft donor.

J is TRBJ1-1 and V is TRBV20-1; tentatively, D is TRBD1 (5 bases). V was pared by 2 bases and J by 3 bases, with 16 bases between. The CDR3 has 15 amino acids. Germline V lookup: CDR1 DFQATT, CDR2 SNEGSKA (reference sequence). The chain's CDR3 is CSARSGGNKDTEAFF. DNA for the CDR3: TGCAGTGCTAGATCCGGGGGAAATAAGGACACTGAAGCTTTCTTT.

This clonotype was seen a few times. The rearrangement joins TRBV10-3 to TRBJ2-5, with a possible D match to TRBD2 (6 bases). The CDR3 is 12 amino acids. The V gene's germline CDR1 is ENHRY and CDR2 SYGVKD. The ends were cut back, 6 bases at V and 9 bases at J, with 14 bases in the middle. The CDR3 bases are TGTGCCATCAGCGGGAGCAACGTTGCCCAGTACTTC. This gives the protein CAISGSNVAQYF.

This clonotype has just a few counts. The chain is built from TRBV20-1 and TRBJ2-1; D is unclear. The CDR3 is 13 residues long. V was pared by 2 bases and J by 9 bases, with 14 bases between. Germline CDR1 reads DFQATT; CDR2 reads SNEGSKA (reference sequence). The CDR3 DNA follows: TGCAGTGCTAGAAGTGGAGCCGGCGGTGAGCAGTTCTTC. It codes for CSARSGAGGEQFF.

A few counts support this clonotype. The chain combines TRBV12-3 or TRBV12-4 with TRBJ1-1, with D tentatively TRBD1 (6 bases). The length of the CDR3 is 14 residues. V was clipped by 8 bases and J by 5 bases, with 18 bases between them. The CDR3 here is CASVGPGHRTEAFF. The CDR3 nucleotides read TGTGCCAGCGTCGGACCGGGACACCGGACTGAAGCTTTCTTT.

Only a few counts were recorded for this clonotype. The genes are TRBV10-3 and TRBJ1-5; TRBD1 aligns across 8 bases. This CDR3 is built from 14 residues. V gave up 11 bases and J gave up 2 bases; unmatched junction bases: 8. The germline CDR1 and CDR2 sequences are ENHRY and SYGVKD. CDR3 amino acids: CAVSGGAGNQPQHF. CDR3 bases: TGTGCCGTCTCAGGGGGCGCCGGCAATCAGCCCCAGCATTTT.

The chain joins TRBV7-2 to TRBJ2-7; 11 bases agree with TRBD1. V was clipped by 5 bases and J by 3 bases; unmatched bases: 6. Germline V gene data show CDR1 as SGHTA and CDR2 as FQGNSA. The CDR3 is 15 amino acids. CDR3 sequence reads: CASSATGTGGYEQYF. The CDR3 bases are TGTGCCAGCAGCGCAACCGGGACAGGGGGCTACGAGCAGTACTTC.

The chain couples TRBV7-8 to TRBJ2-1; no firm D call. The CDR3 has 12 amino acids. The germline V gene has CDR1 SGHVS and CDR2 FQNEAQ. The V gene lost 0 bases and the J gene lost 8 bases, with 5 bases spanning the gap. CDR3 sequence reads: CASSLAPYEQFF. The CDR3, as DNA: TGTGCCAGCAGCTTAGCCCCCTATGAGCAGTTCTTC.

V is TRBV6-1 and J is TRBJ1-2; D is unclear. The germline gives CDR1 MNHNS, CDR2 SASEGT. V lost 7 bases and J 4 bases, leaving 16 bases between the germline ends. This CDR3 contains 14 residues. The CDR3, as DNA: TGTGCCAGCACCTATACGGCCTCCGCCTATGGCTACACCTTC. This codes for CASTYTASAYGYTF.

This clonotype came up a few times. The genes are TRBV29-1 and TRBJ2-7; 14 bases align to TRBD2. With 7 bases clipped from V and 4 bases from J, the junction kept 3 bases outside the gene matches. This CDR3 is built from 13 residues. Germline values: CDR1 SQVTM, CDR2 ANQGSEA. Here the CDR3 DNA reads TGCAGCGCTGGGACTAGCGGGAGTTACGAGCAGTACTTC. It encodes CSAGTSGSYEQYF.

The rearrangement uses TRBV6-6 and TRBJ2-7; D call uncertain. CDR1 is MNHNY and CDR2 is SVGAGI in the germline V gene (reference sequence). CDR3 length equals 13 residues. V was cut by 7 bases and J by 4 bases, with 14 bases left in between. The CDR3 DNA follows: TGTGCCAGCAACTTGGGTTTTTCATACGAGCAGTACTTC. Translated: CASNLGFSYEQYF.

This clonotype has just a few counts. The chain combines TRBV4-2 with TRBJ1-2, with D unclear. The germline V and J ends were trimmed by 0 bases and 8 bases, with 16 bases remaining between them. The CDR3 is 15 amino acids. Germline V gene sequence: CDR1 LGHNA, CDR2 YNFKEQ. The CDR3 DNA sequence: TGTGCCAGCAGCCAAGAGGACTCCGGGATCTGGGGCTACACCTTC. Protein: CASSQEDSGIWGYTF.

The V gene is TRBV7-3, the J gene TRBJ2-7; D uncertain. The germline gives CDR1 SGHTA, CDR2 FQGTGA. The V end was cut by 0 bases, the J end by 5 bases, with 8 bases between. The CDR3 covers 13 residues. The CDR3 DNA sequence: TGTGCCAGCAGCTTAACTAGGGCAGACGAGCAGTACTTC. This gives the protein CASSLTRADEQYF. Full variable domain (missing parts from reference TRBV7-3 and TRBJ2-7): GAGVSQTPSNKVTEKGKYVELRCDPISGHTALYWYRQSLGQGPEFLIYFQGTGAADDSGLPNDRFFAVRPEGSVSTLKIQRTERGDSAVYLCASSLTRADEQYFGPGTRLTVT.

J is TRBJ2-7 and V is TRBV2; D possibly corresponds to TRBD1 (7 bases). This CDR3 is 15 amino acids long. The germline V gene has CDR1 SNHLY and CDR2 FYNNEI. The germline V and J ends were trimmed by 6 bases and 3 bases, with 18 bases remaining between them. The CDR3 DNA reads as TGTGCCAGCAGCGGGGGTAGACAGGGCCTCTACGAGCAGTACTTC. It codes for CASSGGRQGLYEQYF.

V gene TRBV4-1 combines with J gene TRBJ1-1, with 7 bases lining up with TRBD1. The V gene's germline CDR1 is MGHRA and CDR2 YSYEKL. The CDR3 contains 19 residues. Trimming took 1 base from V and 1 from J; bases not matched to a gene: 15. The CDR3 spells CASSQARKYRGRENTEAFF. The CDR3 DNA is TGCGCCAGCAGCCAAGCTCGGAAATACAGGGGCAGGGAGAACACTGAAGCTTTCTTT.

The chain couples TRBV6-5 to TRBJ1-2; D perhaps matches TRBD1 (5 bases). This CDR3 has 16 residues. Germline CDR1 is MNHEY and CDR2 is SVGAGI. Trimming removed 1 base at V and 8 bases at J, with 20 bases between. The CDR3 loop is CASSYFGGEVSRGYTF. Written as DNA, the CDR3 is TGTGCCAGCAGTTACTTCGGGGGAGAAGTATCTCGGGGCTACACCTTC.

The CDR3 here is CSVPWRGGDEQYF. CDR3 bases: TGCAGTGTTCCCTGGCGGGGTGGCGACGAGCAGTACTTC. The V and J genes are TRBV20-1 and TRBJ2-7, with D perhaps matching TRBD2 (6 bases). The CDR3 totals 13 residues. Trimming pared 7 bases from V and 5 bases from J, leaving 18 bases between. Germline values: CDR1 DFQATT, CDR2 SNEGSKA (reference sequence).

This clonotype was counted between two and nine times. V usage is TRBV7-2 and J usage is TRBJ1-1, with 7 nucleotides matching TRBD1. The CDR3 length is 13 residues. Germline V gene sequence: CDR1 SGHTA, CDR2 FQGNSA. The V gene end was trimmed by 5 bases and the J gene end by 4 bases; junction bases not matched to a gene: 4. The CDR3: CASSDRAFTEAFF. CDR3 nucleotides: TGTGCCAGCAGCGACAGGGCTTTCACTGAAGCTTTCTTT.

This rearrangement joins TRBV7-9 to TRBJ2-3; no definite D call. Trimming took 8 bases from V and 5 from J, leaving 2 bases between them. From germline, CDR1 is SEHNR and CDR2 FQNEAQ (reference sequence). This CDR3 contains 9 residues. CDR3 nucleotide sequence: TGTGCCAGCGGAGATACGCAGTATTTT. Amino acid sequence: CASGDTQYF.

This clonotype was detected only a few times. The rearrangement links TRBV12-3 or TRBV12-4 to TRBJ2-3; TRBD1 matches 8 bases. The CDR3 consists of 16 residues. V trimming: 5 bases; J trimming: 2 bases; junction bases outside the gene matches: 9. CDR3 sequence: CASSPLGQGPTDTQYF. For the CDR3, the DNA is TGTGCCAGCAGTCCACTCGGACAGGGCCCCACAGATACGCAGTATTTT.

Written as DNA, the CDR3 is TGCGCCAGCAGCCAAGATAGACTACCTACCTACGAGCAGTACTTC. Protein product: CASSQDRLPTYEQYF. The V gene is TRBV4-1, the J gene TRBJ2-7; weak D call: TRBD2 (5 bases). CDR3 size: 15 residues. Per the germline V gene, CDR1 is MGHRA and CDR2 is YSYEKL. V was trimmed by 0 bases and J by 2 bases, leaving 11 bases between them.

The rearrangement joins TRBV12-3 or TRBV12-4 to TRBJ1-5; D is perhaps TRBD1 (6 bases). V was shortened by 5 bases and J by 7 bases, with 12 bases between the two germline ends. The CDR3 length is 13 residues. DNA of the CDR3: TGTGCCAGCAGTGCCAGGGACACGCAGCCCCAGCATTTT. Encoded protein: CASSARDTQPQHF.

The rearrangement links TRBV6-5 to TRBJ2-4; no firm D call. The CDR3 extends over 16 amino acids. With 0 bases removed from V and 0 bases from J, the gap between germline ends came to 9 bases. The V gene's germline CDR1 is MNHEY and CDR2 SVGAGI. The CDR3 is CASSYSHSLAKNIQYF. Here the CDR3 DNA reads TGTGCCAGCAGTTACTCGCACAGCCTAGCCAAAAACATTCAGTACTTC.

This clonotype was counted between two and nine times. This chain connects TRBV30 to TRBJ1-6; 10 bases agree with TRBD1. CDR3 length: 14 residues. Trimming removed 1 base from V and 8 bases from J; junction bases left unmatched: 2. Germline values: CDR1 GTSNPN, CDR2 SVGIG (reference sequence). The CDR3, as DNA: TGTGCCTGGAGTGGGGACAGGGGCTATTCACCCCTCCACTTT. Its translation is CAWSGDRGYSPLHF.